Following are 25 T cell receptor beta chains from one sample sequenced in a study of cytomegalovirus exposure and HLA in healthy donors. Vbeta (60) and Jbeta (13) primers were used in the PCR. Profiling relied on immunoSEQ multiplex PCR, and the TCRdb table lists in-frame clones only, not all of them. The sample includes around 120,000 clones, under 80% of them seen just once. The sample taken for sequencing was PBMCs. These receptors were collected from a man between 60 and 75 years old in good health and CMV-seropositive.

The chain joins TRBV7-9 to TRBJ2-2, with 9 bases lining up with TRBD2. The V and J ends lost 4 bases and 4 bases, in that order; junction bases with no gene match: 4. Germline CDR1 reads SEHNR; CDR2 reads FQNEAQ (reference sequence). The CDR3 spans 15 residues. In DNA form, the CDR3 reads TGTGCCAGCAGCTCGGGACTAGCCCCCACCGGGGAGCTGTTTTTT. It encodes CASSSGLAPTGELFF.

This clone was counted between two and nine times. The V gene is TRBV27, the J gene TRBJ2-1; the D gene is possibly TRBD1 (6 bases). The germline V and J ends were trimmed by 7 bases and 4 bases, with 14 bases remaining between them. The CDR3 sequence is 14 residues long. The germline CDR1 and CDR2 sequences are MNHEY and SMNVEV (reference sequence). CDR3 bases: TGTGCCAGCAAAATCTACAGGGAATACAATGAGCAGTTCTTC. Encoded protein: CASKIYREYNEQFF.

The rearrangement uses TRBV6-1 and TRBJ2-5; no definite D call. This CDR3 contains 15 residues. Per germline, CDR1 MNHNS and CDR2 SASEGT. V gave up 8 bases and J gave up 5 bases, with 21 bases separating them. CDR3 DNA: TGTGCCAGCCTCAAAGGTCCGATGTACGGGGAGACCCAGTACTTC. It specifies CASLKGPMYGETQYF.

J is TRBJ2-6 and V is TRBV28; TRBD2 might be the D (6 bases). CDR1 is MDHEN, CDR2 SYDVKM, per germline. The CDR3 totals 16 residues. The V and J ends lost 6 bases and 2 bases respectively, with 14 bases between them. The CDR3 here is CASSGGFSAGANVLTF. As DNA, the CDR3 is TGTGCCAGCAGCGGAGGGTTTTCTGCTGGGGCCAACGTCCTGACTTTC.

The chain recombines TRBV2 with TRBJ1-5; 8 positions match TRBD1. This CDR3 has 14 residues. Looked up from germline, CDR1 is SNHLY and CDR2 is FYNNEI. V shed 1 base, J shed 6 bases, and the junction held 2 bases outside the gene matches. CDR3 region: CASSEGRGPQPQHF. CDR3 DNA sequence: TGTGCCAGCAGTGAAGGCAGGGGGCCTCAGCCCCAGCATTTT.

Concerning this clone itself: Other DNA sequences in the same sample also yield this CDR3. This chain joins TRBV9 and TRBJ1-1, with a tentative D call TRBD1 (5 bases). This CDR3 comprises 14 residues. Germline CDR1 reads SGDLS; CDR2 reads YYNGEE. V dropped 2 bases and J dropped 1 base, with 9 bases sitting between them. CDR3 nucleotides: TGTGCCAGCAGCGTGGGTCAGGGGAACACTGAAGCTTTCTTT. Its translation: CASSVGQGNTEAFF. The full variable domain, completed using reference TRBV9 and TRBJ1-1, is DSGVTQTPKHLITATGQRVTLRCSPRSGDLSVYWYQQSLDQGLQFLIQYYNGEERAKGNILERFSAQQFPDLHSELNLSSLELGDSALYFCASSVGQGNTEAFFGQGTRLTVV.

This clone was counted only a few times. J is TRBJ2-7 and V is TRBV28; possible D gene TRBD1, 5 bases. The CDR3 is 15 amino acids. V was cut by 5 bases and J by 0 bases, with 14 bases left in between. The germline CDR1 and CDR2 sequences are MDHEN and SYDVKM. The CDR3 loop reads CASSGWGSNSYEQYF. CDR3 DNA: TGTGCCAGCAGTGGCTGGGGCTCCAACTCCTACGAGCAGTACTTC.

The V call is TRBV7-6, the J call TRBJ1-2; 8 nucleotides match TRBD1. This CDR3 spans 18 amino acids. Germline V lookup: CDR1 SGHVS, CDR2 FNYEAQ. V trimming: 5 bases; J trimming: 4 bases; junction bases outside the gene matches: 18. The CDR3 DNA reads as TGTGCCAGCAGCCGAGAGCGTATAGCCCAGGGGGCGTCCTATGGCTACACCTTC. Translated, it gives CASSRERIAQGASYGYTF.

This clone was detected once. The CDR3 nucleotides read TGTGCCAGCAGTTCTCCGTGGGCCGGGGCACAGGGGGTCCTTAGCAATCAGCCCCAGCATTTT. Translating gives CASSSPWAGAQGVLSNQPQHF. The J gene is TRBJ1-5, the V gene TRBV2, with TRBD1 identical over 8 bases. The CDR3 is made up of 21 amino acids. Unmatched junction bases numbered 21, after V lost 5 bases and J lost 0 bases. Germline CDR1 and CDR2: SNHLY and FYNNEI.

Here the CDR3 reads CASSLETGVYEKLFF. CDR3 bases: TGCGCCAGCAGCTTGGAGACAGGGGTGTATGAAAAACTGTTTTTT. The chain has TRBV5-1 and TRBJ1-4, with 8 bases lining up with TRBD1. Trimming removed 0 bases from V and 6 bases from J; junction bases left unmatched: 4. CDR3 length: 15 amino acids. Germline assignment: CDR1 SGHRS and CDR2 YFSETQ.

This clone has more than one count but fewer than ten. The chain recombines TRBV27 with TRBJ2-1, with 10 bases matching TRBD1. With 5 bases clipped from V and 13 bases from J, the junction kept 5 bases outside the gene matches. The CDR3 is 12 amino acids. Germline CDR1 reads MNHEY; CDR2 reads SMNVEV (reference sequence). CDR3 region: CASSLTGGGQFF. CDR3 coding DNA: TGTGCCAGCAGTCTGACAGGGGGCGGCCAGTTCTTC.

In DNA form, the CDR3 reads TGTGCCAGCTCACCAATCTCCATGACACAGGGGGCGGACGCGAACATTCAGTACTTC. Translated, it gives CASSPISMTQGADANIQYF. The rearrangement joins TRBV18 to TRBJ2-4, with 9 bases fitting TRBD1. Germline V lookup: CDR1 KGHSH, CDR2 LQKENI. Trimming cost V 2 bases and J 7 bases; bases outside gene matches: 18. There are 19 residues in the CDR3.

The chain joins TRBV28 to TRBJ1-2, with D possibly matching TRBD1 (5 bases). The length of the CDR3 is 12 residues. The V end was cut by 6 bases, the J end by 5 bases, with 10 bases between. CDR1 is MDHEN and CDR2 is SYDVKM in the germline V gene. DNA for the CDR3: TGTGCCAGCAGGGCGGGGGGTTATGGCTACACCTTC. Encoded protein: CASRAGGYGYTF.

The DNA of the CDR3 is TGCGCCAGCAGCTCCGGGACAGGGCTGAGTTACACCTTC. Residues: CASSSGTGLSYTF. J is TRBJ1-2 and V is TRBV5-1, with 9 nucleotides matching TRBD1. J was trimmed by 11 bases and V by 3 bases; bases with no gene match: 8. The CDR3 covers 13 residues. Germline V CDR1 and CDR2: SGHRS, YFSETQ. The full variable domain, with the rest looked up from reference TRBV5-1 and TRBJ1-2, is KAGVTQTPRYLIKTRGQQVTLSCSPISGHRSVSWYQQTPGQGLQFLFEYFSETQRNKGNFPGRFSGRQFSNSRSEMNVSTLELGDSALYLCASSSGTGLSYTFGSGTRLTVV.

In DNA form, the CDR3 reads TGTGCCAGCAGTCCCCTCACGCGAAGCTCCTATAATTCACCCCTCCACTTT. This codes for CASSPLTRSSYNSPLHF. The chain recombines TRBV25-1 with TRBJ1-6, with D unresolved. The CDR3 has 17 residues. The V end was cut by 5 bases, the J end by 0 bases, with 14 bases between. Looked up from germline, CDR1 is MGHDK and CDR2 is SYGVNS.

This clone was counted between two and nine times. CDR3 in DNA: TGTGCCAGCAGTTACTCGGTGACTGGAAACACTGAAGCTTTCTTT. Amino acid sequence: CASSYSVTGNTEAFF. This rearrangement joins TRBV6-5 to TRBJ1-1; D call uncertain. The germline CDR1 and CDR2 sequences are MNHEY and SVGAGI. Deletions cut 0 bases from V and 2 bases from J, with 10 bases between. The CDR3 extends over 15 amino acids.

The CDR3, as DNA: TGTGCCAGTAGACCCGTTGGGAGTGGGACTGAAGCTTTCTTT. It encodes CASRPVGSGTEAFF. V gene TRBV19 combines with J gene TRBJ1-1; D not resolved. The length of the CDR3 is 14 residues. Per the germline V gene, CDR1 is LNHDA and CDR2 is SQIVND (reference sequence). V dropped 6 bases and J dropped 5 bases, with 16 bases sitting between them.

The table lists this clone with a few counts. The chain uses TRBV28 and TRBJ2-7, with D perhaps TRBD2 (6 bases). This CDR3 spans 16 amino acids. Germline V gives CDR1 MDHEN, CDR2 SYDVKM. V was shortened by 2 bases and J by 7 bases, with 21 bases between the two germline ends. In DNA form, the CDR3 reads TGTGCCAGCAGTTTAAAGTCGGGACTGACCTCCGGGGAGCAGTACTTC. Its protein product is CASSLKSGLTSGEQYF.

As concerns this clone: One end of the junction fails to match germline, which may point to a read error. This chain joins TRBV9 and TRBJ2-6; D is perhaps TRBD2 (5 bases). From germline, CDR1 is SGDLS and CDR2 YYNGEE. This CDR3 is built from 13 residues. CDR3 coding DNA: TGTGCCAACAGCCCGGGGGGGGCCAACGTCCTGACTTTC. Its translation is CANSPGGANVLTF.

Remarks on this clone: A read error may account for a junction end that differs from germline. Written as DNA, the CDR3 is TGTGCCAGCAGCCAAGAGTTCGCTGGGGCCAACGGCCTGACTTTC. Translation gives CASSQEFAGANGLTF. V is TRBV14 and J is TRBJ2-6, with D maybe TRBD1 (5 bases). This CDR3 region has 15 residues. Germline CDR1 SGHDN, CDR2 FVKESK.

This chain joins TRBV2 and TRBJ2-5, with 13 bases that match TRBD2. The J call is doubtful: the DNA matches TRBJ2-7 better. CDR1 is SNHLY and CDR2 is FYNNEI in the germline V gene. This CDR3 region has 15 residues. The CDR3 sequence: CASKTGTSGTSEQYF. CDR3 in DNA: TGTGCCAGCAAGACCGGGACTAGCGGGACCTCCGAGCAGTACTTC.

In the case of this clone: The junction does not match germline at one end; this may be a read error. V gene TRBV2 combines with J gene TRBJ2-7; D is perhaps TRBD2 (6 bases). This CDR3 has 16 amino acids. CDR1 SNHLY and CDR2 FYNNEI come from the germline V gene. In DNA, the CDR3 is TGTGTCAGCAGTGCGGAGGGTTCTAAAGGCTCCTACGAGCAGTACTTC. Translation: CVSSAEGSKGSYEQYF. Filled out from reference TRBV2 and TRBJ2-7, the complete variable domain reads EPEVTQTPSHQVTQMGQEVILRCVPISNHLYFYWYRQILGQKVEFLVSFYNNEISEKSEIFDDQFSVERPDGSNFTLKIRSTKLEDSAMYFCVSSAEGSKGSYEQYFGPGTRLTVT.

This chain uses TRBV7-9 with TRBJ2-7; 7 positions agree with TRBD1. The V gene end was trimmed by 5 bases and the J gene end by 3 bases; junction bases not matched to a gene: 10. The CDR3 spans 15 residues. Germline V lookup: CDR1 SEHNR, CDR2 FQNEAQ (reference sequence). CDR3 in DNA: TGTGCCAGCAGCGCCGAGGGGGCGTGGGGCTACGAGCAGTACTTC. Translation gives CASSAEGAWGYEQYF.

Points on this clone: The sample holds other DNA sequences that translate to the same CDR3. The gene calls are TRBV2 and TRBJ2-3; D not resolved. This CDR3 has 14 amino acids. Germline values: CDR1 SNHLY, CDR2 FYNNEI. V dropped 9 bases and J dropped 0 bases, with 13 bases sitting between them. The CDR3 DNA is TGTGCCAGTAATTATTTGTCTAGCACAGATACGCAGTATTTT. This encodes CASNYLSSTDTQYF.

As to this clone: One base separates it from a far larger clone, so it is likely a read error. This specimen includes other DNA sequences encoding the same CDR3. This chain links TRBV7-7 with TRBJ2-1; the D gene is possibly TRBD2 (5 bases). Per germline, CDR1 SSHAT and CDR2 FNYEAQ (reference sequence). This CDR3 has 14 residues. This CDR3 is CASSSRGSHNEQFF. The CDR3 DNA reads as TGTGCTAGCAGCTCGAGAGGGTCACACAATGAGCAGTTCTTC.